These 2 T cell receptor beta chains came from one sample sequenced in a study of blood T cell repertoires in COVID-19. Produced via immunoSEQ multiplex PCR; TCRdb's table is partial and in-frame only. The profile shows some 93,000 clones, around 86% of them singletons. Input material: peripheral blood. The receptors stem from a man aged 45 to 65 with acute or convalescent COVID-19.

The rearrangement joins TRBV5-1 to TRBJ1-5, with 8 positions matching TRBD1. The CDR3 is 16 residues long. V lost 0 bases to trimming and J lost 7 bases; unmatched junction nucleotides: 9. CDR1 SGHRS and CDR2 YFSETQ come from the germline V gene. CDR3 in amino acids: CASSLAPTGEGQPQHF. The CDR3 DNA is TGCGCCAGCAGCTTGGCCCCGACAGGGGAAGGACAGCCCCAGCATTTT.

The gene calls are TRBV3-1 (or the pseudogene TRBV3-2) and TRBJ2-7; 12 bases align to TRBD2. Germline CDR1 LGHDT, CDR2 YNNKEL (reference sequence). This CDR3 region has 18 residues. Losses at the gene ends were 1 base for V and 7 bases for J; bases not matched to a gene: 14. CDR3 coding DNA: TGTGCCAGCAGCCAAGCCCGGGGACTAGCGGGTCTCCGGGTGGAGCAGTACTTC. The encoded protein is CASSQARGLAGLRVEQYF.